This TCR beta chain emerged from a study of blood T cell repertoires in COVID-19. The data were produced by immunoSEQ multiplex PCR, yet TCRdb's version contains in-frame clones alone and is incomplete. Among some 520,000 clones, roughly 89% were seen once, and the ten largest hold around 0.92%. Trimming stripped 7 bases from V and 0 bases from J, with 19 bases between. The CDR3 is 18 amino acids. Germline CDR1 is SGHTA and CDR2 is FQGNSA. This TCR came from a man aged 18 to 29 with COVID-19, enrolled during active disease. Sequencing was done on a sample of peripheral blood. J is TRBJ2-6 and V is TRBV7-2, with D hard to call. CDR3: CASIPWIAGISGANVLTF. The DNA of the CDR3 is TGTGCCAGCATCCCCTGGATCGCAGGTATCTCTGGGGCCAACGTCCTGACTTTC.